What follows are 8 T cell receptor beta chains derived from one specimen sequenced in a study of CD8 T cells in ankylosing spondylitis. TCRdb passed the 5' RACE reads through MiXCR, listing each CDR3 protein once. This sample yields about 130,000 distinct CDR3 sequences, of which about 7% are seen a single time; around 12% belongs to the top ten. The sample consisted of blood, either unsorted or a sorted T cell fraction (not recorded which). The receptors stem from a female donor with ankylosing spondylitis or in good health (not recorded which).

This clonotype has at least ten counts. This sequence joins TRBV2 and TRBJ1-2; TRBD1 aligns across 10 bases. V lost 4 bases to trimming and J lost 8 bases; unmatched junction nucleotides: 7. CDR1 is SNHLY, CDR2 FYNNEI, per germline. The CDR3 is 14 residues long. The CDR3 nucleotides read TGTGCCAGCAGTGCGGGACAGGGGATTGGCGGCTACACCTTC. It yields the protein CASSAGQGIGGYTF.

This clonotype occurred many times. The CDR3 coding sequence is TGCAGTGCTAGTTACCTACAAGAGACCCAGTACTTC. As protein: CSASYLQETQYF. The V gene is TRBV20-1, the J gene TRBJ2-5; D is unresolved. V was shortened by 3 bases and J by 2 bases, with 7 bases between the two germline ends. The CDR3 is 12 amino acids. Germline V gives CDR1 DFQATT, CDR2 SNEGSKA (reference sequence).

This clonotype was seen ten or more times. This chain connects TRBV4-2 to TRBJ2-7, with TRBD1 identical over 8 bases. The CDR3 consists of 16 residues. The trim removed 1 base at V and 2 bases at J, leaving 7 bases unmatched. Germline V gives CDR1 LGHNA, CDR2 YNFKEQ. This CDR3 is CASSQASGQVTYEQYF. The DNA of the CDR3 is TGTGCCAGCAGCCAAGCATCGGGACAGGTTACCTACGAGCAGTACTTC.

This clonotype was seen a handful of times. The V and J genes are TRBV30 and TRBJ1-2, with a weak D call TRBD1 (5 bases). CDR1 GTSNPN and CDR2 SVGIG come from the germline V gene (reference sequence). V was cut by 5 bases and J by 4 bases, with 8 bases left in between. This CDR3 is built from 11 residues. CDR3 protein: CAWGHLYGYTF. The CDR3 DNA is TGTGCCTGGGGACACCTCTATGGCTACACCTTC.

This clonotype was found many times. J is TRBJ2-2 and V is TRBV7-3; tentatively, D is TRBD2 (6 bases). V lost 1 base and J lost 7, with 10 bases in between. Germline V lookup: CDR1 SGHTA, CDR2 FQGTGA. The CDR3 has 14 amino acids. CDR3 protein: CASSLIQGGGELFF. The CDR3, as DNA: TGTGCCAGCAGCTTAATCCAGGGAGGCGGGGAGCTGTTTTTT.

This clonotype was detected many times. The chain links TRBV12-3 or TRBV12-4 to TRBJ2-7; D is possibly TRBD1 or TRBD2 (5 bases each). Trimming shortened V by 5 bases and J by 2 bases, and 16 bases separated the two germline ends. This CDR3 spans 15 amino acids. CDR3 sequence (DNA): TGTGCCAGCAGTCTACGACGGGGCTACGCCTACGAGCAGTACTTC. Its translation: CASSLRRGYAYEQYF.

This clonotype was counted many times. The chain has TRBV4-3 and TRBJ1-1, with 12 bases lining up with TRBD1. The CDR3 totals 14 residues. Germline CDR1 and CDR2: LGHNA and YSLEER. The J segment lost 6 bases and the V segment lost 5 bases, leaving 4 bases of the junction unmatched. CDR3 residues: CASSTGTGGPEAFF. The CDR3, as DNA: TGCGCCAGCAGCACCGGGACAGGGGGCCCTGAAGCTTTCTTT.

This clonotype has a count of ten or more. This chain links TRBV29-1 with TRBJ1-2; D possibly corresponds to TRBD1 (5 bases). Germline V gene sequence: CDR1 SQVTM, CDR2 ANQGSEA. With 5 bases removed from V and 7 bases from J, the gap between germline ends came to 14 bases. The CDR3 extends over 12 amino acids. The CDR3 nucleotides read TGCAGCGTTCCTACAGGTTTCGGTGGCTACACCTTC. Residues: CSVPTGFGGYTF.